This T cell receptor beta chain comes out of a study of T cells in Graves' hyperthyroidism and ophthalmopathy. The source material, RNA transcripts, was used to amplify TCR beta CDR3 regions. RT-PCR in the first round (using the HTBI primer set) targeted the TCR CDR3. MiXCR, applied by TCRdb to the multiplex PCR reads, yields one record per CDR3 protein. The sample records 700,000 or so distinct CDR3 sequences, roughly 15% being singletons. This clonotype was detected many times. Germline CDR1 reads MNHNS; CDR2 reads SASEGT. The CDR3 runs to 13 residues. Trimming removed 6 bases at V and 2 bases at J, with 10 bases between.

This receptor was identified in a young man with Graves' hyperthyroidism. V is TRBV6-1 and J is TRBJ1-1; no definite D call. The sequenced sample was blood. CDR3 sequence: CASRENRNTEAFF. The CDR3 DNA sequence: TGTGCCAGCAGGGAAAACAGAAACACTGAAGCTTTCTTT.